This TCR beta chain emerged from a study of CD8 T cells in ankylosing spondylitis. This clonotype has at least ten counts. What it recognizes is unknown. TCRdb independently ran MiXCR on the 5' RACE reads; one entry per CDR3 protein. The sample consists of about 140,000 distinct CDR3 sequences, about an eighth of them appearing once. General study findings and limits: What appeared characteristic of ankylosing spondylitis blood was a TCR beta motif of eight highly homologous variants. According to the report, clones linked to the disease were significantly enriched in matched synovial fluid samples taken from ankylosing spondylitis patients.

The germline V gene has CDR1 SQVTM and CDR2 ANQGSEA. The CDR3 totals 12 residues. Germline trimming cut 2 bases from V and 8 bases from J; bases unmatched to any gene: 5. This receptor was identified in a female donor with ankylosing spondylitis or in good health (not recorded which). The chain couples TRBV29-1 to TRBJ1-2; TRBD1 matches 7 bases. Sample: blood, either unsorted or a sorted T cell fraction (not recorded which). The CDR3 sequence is CSVETAGGGYTF. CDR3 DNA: TGCAGCGTTGAAACCGCAGGGGGAGGCTACACCTTC. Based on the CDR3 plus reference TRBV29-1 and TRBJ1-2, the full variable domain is SAVISQKPSRDICQRGTSLTIQCQVDSQVTMMFWYRQQPGQSLTLIATANQGSEATYESGFVIDKFPISRPNLTFSTLTVSNMSPEDSSIYLCSVETAGGGYTFGSGTRLTVV.